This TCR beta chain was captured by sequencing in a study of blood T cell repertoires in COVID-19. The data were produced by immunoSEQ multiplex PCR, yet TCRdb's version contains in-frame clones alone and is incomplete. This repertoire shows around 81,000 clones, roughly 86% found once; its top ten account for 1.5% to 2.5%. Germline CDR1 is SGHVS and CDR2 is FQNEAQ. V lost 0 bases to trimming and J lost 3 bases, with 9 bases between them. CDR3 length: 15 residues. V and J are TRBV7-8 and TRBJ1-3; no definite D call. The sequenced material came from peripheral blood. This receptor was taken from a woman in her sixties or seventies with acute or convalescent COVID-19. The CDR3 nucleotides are TGTGCCAGCAGCTTAGCTGGCACCTTTGGAAACACCATATATTTT. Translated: CASSLAGTFGNTIYF.